This T cell receptor (beta chain) emerged from a study of blood T cell repertoires in COVID-19. On the study more broadly: From T cells, B-cell-depleted T cells, or PBMCs came the material, which was cDNA or gDNA.

The junction had 2 bases not matched to a gene; V was cut back by 2 bases and J by 0 bases. This CDR3 region has 15 residues. Looked up from germline, CDR1 is SGHRS and CDR2 is YFSETQ. Repertoires were generated with immunoSEQ multiplex PCR, while TCRdb's copy carries only in-frame clones and drops some. The table shows about 140,000 clones, with about 86% occurring only once. The gene calls are TRBV5-1 and TRBJ2-3, with 8 bases matching TRBD1. The clonotype originates from a human donor in a cohort sampled during active COVID-19. The sample taken for sequencing was peripheral blood. CDR3: CASSFRTGSTDTQYF. CDR3 bases: TGCGCCAGCAGCTTCCGGACAGGGAGCACAGATACGCAGTATTTT.